This T cell receptor beta chain was documented in a study of T cell responses to AZD1222 COVID-19 vaccine. Findings of the study overall: Recipients of two AZD1222 doses showed rising Spike-specific TCR breadth and depth. Unmutated variant regions are reportedly the target of nearly half of TCRs that are spike-specific.

Produced via immunoSEQ multiplex PCR; TCRdb's table is partial and in-frame only. The table shows roughly 120,000 clones, with approximately 90% occurring only once. The CDR3 length is 14 residues. With 5 bases removed from V and 6 bases from J, the gap between germline ends came to 15 bases. Germline V gene data show CDR1 as SGHNT and CDR2 as YENEEA. In regard to this clone: Its target is unknown.

The sequence derives from an adult in good health. The genes are TRBV11-3 and TRBJ2-3, with D possibly being TRBD1 (6 bases). The material sequenced was peripheral blood, taken on day 0 of AZD1222 vaccination. CDR3 in amino acids: CASSDGWGRDTQYF. DNA of the CDR3: TGTGCCAGCAGCGATGGGTGGGGGCGTGATACGCAGTATTTT.